This T cell receptor (beta chain) is drawn from a study of T cell changes during pregnancy in multiple sclerosis. TCRdb's copy holds only in-frame clones and misses some; the assay was immunoSEQ multiplex PCR. The table records about 42,000 clones, approximately 81% of them present only once. CDR1 and CDR2 from the germline V gene are SGHRS and YFSETQ. The CDR3 is 14 amino acids. Trimming took off 4 bases at V and 6 bases at J, with 15 bases between the two ends. The TCR was taken from a female donor with multiple sclerosis, enrolled in a pregnancy study. The V gene is TRBV5-1, the J gene TRBJ2-3; TRBD1 is a possible D gene (6 bases). Sample: CD4+ T cells from peripheral blood mononuclear cells, taken before pregnancy. The CDR3 region is CASSAKGGQDTQYF. DNA of the CDR3: TGCGCCAGCAGCGCAAAAGGGGGTCAGGATACGCAGTATTTT.